The present T cell receptor beta chain was sequenced within a study of cytomegalovirus exposure and HLA in healthy donors. At the level of the study: The Caucasian-associated ancestry cluster contained about four fifths of the approximately 390 genotyped donors.

Study observations and caveats: Testing in vitro showed three CMV-associated chains specific for CMV antigens. Earlier analysis yielded a pattern in which most TCR beta V segments were productive about 90% or about 30% of the time. As a later analysis revealed, most CMV-associated TCR beta chains appeared HLA-restricted.

Details on this clone: Its antigen is unidentified.

Both 60 Vbeta primers and 13 Jbeta primers went into the PCR. Clones were sequenced by immunoSEQ multiplex PCR, and TCRdb holds only the in-frame ones, with some missing. The sample contains 150,000 to 200,000 clones, about four fifths of which appear only once. Trimming stripped 6 bases from V and 0 bases from J, with 8 bases between. Germline lookup yields CDR1 SEHNR and CDR2 FQNEAQ (reference sequence). CDR3 size: 13 residues. This clonotype was sampled from a woman under 40 in good health and CMV-seropositive. Sequencing used PBMCs. V is TRBV7-9 and J is TRBJ1-2; the D is unclear. CDR3 DNA: TGTGCCAGCAGATTATCAGCTAACTATGGCTACACCTTC. This codes for CASRLSANYGYTF.